A single sample gave rise to the 17 T cell receptor beta chains below, sequenced in a study of regulatory T cells in long-lasting Graves disease. Time point noted: newly diagnosed GD, antithyroid drugs for less than 3 months. PBMCs were the source of the RNA used for TCR sequencing. Library construction for TCR beta used iRepertoire HTBI primers and Arm-PCR of CDR3 regions. TCRdb passed the multiplex PCR reads through MiXCR, listing each CDR3 protein once. The sample includes roughly 610,000 distinct CDR3 sequences, roughly 15% of them seen just once. This sample was also put to use in a study of T cells in Graves' hyperthyroidism and ophthalmopathy.

The source material was peripheral blood mononuclear cells (PBMCs), sampled at new diagnosis, from a patient treated with antithyroid drugs. The receptors were gathered from a man between 18 and 35 years old with Graves disease.

This clonotype was observed many times. The V call is TRBV5-1, the J call TRBJ2-5; TRBD2 matches at 9 bases. The junction had 3 bases not matched to a gene; V was cut back by 5 bases and J by 4 bases. Germline V gene sequence: CDR1 SGHRS, CDR2 YFSETQ. This CDR3 contains 13 residues. Here the CDR3 reads CASRSSGTETQYF. CDR3 bases: TGCGCCAGCAGATCTAGCGGGACAGAGACCCAGTACTTC. Full variable domain (outside the CDR3, taken from reference TRBV5-1 and TRBJ2-5): KAGVTQTPRYLIKTRGQQVTLSCSPISGHRSVSWYQQTPGQGLQFLFEYFSETQRNKGNFPGRFSGRQFSNSRSEMNVSTLELGDSALYLCASRSSGTETQYFGPGTRLLVL.

This clonotype has only a few counts. The V call is TRBV15, the J call TRBJ1-5; D is possibly TRBD1 (6 bases). CDR3 length: 13 residues. V lost 8 bases and J lost 2, with 10 bases in between. The germline V gene has CDR1 LNHNV and CDR2 YYDKDF (reference sequence). The CDR3 here is CATSGDGNQPQHF. CDR3 nucleotide sequence: TGTGCCACCTCAGGGGACGGCAATCAGCCCCAGCATTTT.

Many counts were recorded for this clonotype. The rearrangement links TRBV5-1 to TRBJ2-7; TRBD1 might be the D (6 bases). This CDR3 has 14 residues. The germline CDR1 and CDR2 sequences are SGHRS and YFSETQ. V shed 0 bases and J shed 4 bases, with 11 bases lying between them. In DNA form, the CDR3 reads TGCGCCAGCAGCTTGGACAGGGAGTATTACGAGCAGTACTTC. Translating gives CASSLDREYYEQYF. Full variable domain (rest looked up from reference TRBV5-1 and TRBJ2-7): KAGVTQTPRYLIKTRGQQVTLSCSPISGHRSVSWYQQTPGQGLQFLFEYFSETQRNKGNFPGRFSGRQFSNSRSEMNVSTLELGDSALYLCASSLDREYYEQYFGPGTRLTVT.

This clonotype has ten or more counts. This chain connects TRBV2 to TRBJ2-3; TRBD2 matches 8 bases. Germline V lookup: CDR1 SNHLY, CDR2 FYNNEI. The CDR3 is 16 residues long. V lost 7 bases and J lost 8; bases outside the gene matches: 17. CDR3 DNA sequence: TGTGCCAGCAAGAGGGAGCTAGCGGGCACGGAGGGTACGCAGTATTTT. Its translation: CASKRELAGTEGTQYF.

The gene calls are TRBV27 and TRBJ1-2, with a possible D match to TRBD1 (5 bases). Looked up from germline, CDR1 is MNHEY and CDR2 is SMNVEV (reference sequence). Between the trimmed V and J ends, which lost 5 bases and 6 bases, there was a span of 16 bases. The CDR3 runs 14 residues. In DNA form, the CDR3 reads TGTGCCAGCAGTCGAGGGGAGATGAGAAATGGCTACACCTTC. This translates into CASSRGEMRNGYTF.

This clonotype was seen only a few times. The chain uses TRBV9 and TRBJ2-3, with 9 bases that match TRBD2. The CDR3 loop spans 15 amino acids. The germline CDR1 and CDR2 sequences are SGDLS and YYNGEE. V dropped 0 bases and J dropped 4; count of bases not matched to a gene: 3. As DNA, the CDR3 is TGTGCCAGCAGCGTAGGCGGGAGGGACGCAGATACGCAGTATTTT. Protein product: CASSVGGRDADTQYF.

The chain couples TRBV7-3 to TRBJ2-3; D remains unclear. The V gene's germline CDR1 is SGHTA and CDR2 FQGTGA. This CDR3 comprises 19 residues. The ends were cut back, 4 bases at V and 0 bases at J, with 23 bases in the middle. This chain's CDR3 is CASSSQTEFPSISTDTQYF. CDR3 bases: TGTGCCAGCAGCTCTCAAACAGAGTTCCCCAGTATAAGCACAGATACGCAGTATTTT.

The CDR3 loop reads CASSISGITDTQYF. CDR3 DNA: TGCGCCAGCAGCATTAGCGGCATTACAGATACGCAGTATTTT. The chain links TRBV5-1 to TRBJ2-3, with D maybe TRBD2 (6 bases). The CDR3 is 14 amino acids. The germline V gene has CDR1 SGHRS and CDR2 YFSETQ. V lost 4 bases and J 3 bases, leaving 12 bases between the germline ends.

In its sample, this clonotype was seen many times. The chain joins TRBV6-1 to TRBJ2-7, with TRBD2 identical over 10 bases. The CDR3 contains 15 residues. Germline V gene lookup returns CDR1 MNHNS and CDR2 SASEGT. Trimming at V came to 6 bases and at J to 3 bases, leaving 8 bases not matched to a gene. The CDR3 here is CASSSTSGRFYEQYF. As DNA, the CDR3 is TGTGCCAGCAGCTCGACTAGCGGGCGTTTCTACGAGCAGTACTTC.

The chain recombines TRBV5-1 with TRBJ2-7, with D tentatively TRBD1 or TRBD2 (6 bases each). V lost 4 bases, J lost 4 bases, and 18 bases lay in between. The CDR3 loop spans 15 amino acids. In germline, CDR1 is SGHRS, CDR2 YFSETQ. The CDR3: CASSAGHTSAYEQYF. CDR3 nucleotides: TGCGCCAGCAGCGCGGGACACACCTCAGCATACGAGCAGTACTTC.

This clonotype was seen ten or more times. V is TRBV28 and J is TRBJ2-2; 11 bases match TRBD2. Germline V gives CDR1 MDHEN, CDR2 SYDVKM. The CDR3 extends over 17 amino acids. Trimming cost V 6 bases and J 6 bases; bases outside gene matches: 12. In nucleotides, the CDR3 is TGTGCCAGCAGACTACGTAGCGGGAGGGCCCGGGCCGGGGAGCTGTTTTTT. Its protein is CASRLRSGRARAGELFF.

This clonotype appeared many times. This chain joins TRBV28 and TRBJ2-3, with 9 bases fitting TRBD1. V lost 10 bases to trimming and J lost 0 bases; unmatched junction nucleotides: 8. This CDR3 spans 15 amino acids. The germline gives CDR1 MDHEN, CDR2 SYDVKM. The CDR3 spells CATAQGATSTDTQYF. CDR3 coding DNA: TGTGCCACCGCACAGGGGGCGACCAGCACAGATACGCAGTATTTT. The full variable domain, in which reference TRBV28 and TRBJ2-3 provide the parts outside the CDR3, is DVKVTQSSRYLVKRTGEKVFLECVQDMDHENMFWYRQDPGLGLRLIYFSYDVKMKEKGDIPEGYSVSREKKERFSLILESASTNQTSMYLCATAQGATSTDTQYFGPGTRLTVL.

V gene TRBV5-1 combines with J gene TRBJ2-1; D is unclear. The CDR3 is made up of 15 amino acids. The V gene lost 2 bases and the J gene lost 9 bases, with 18 bases spanning the gap. Germline CDR1 and CDR2: SGHRS and YFSETQ. The CDR3 DNA reads TGCGCCAGCAGCTTAGGACCCGCAACGGCAATTGAGCAGTTCTTC. Its protein product is CASSLGPATAIEQFF.

As regards this clonotype: A clone one base away is much larger, so this may be a read error. This chain uses TRBV7-9 with TRBJ1-4; TRBD1 agrees at 9 bases. Trimming at V came to 5 bases and at J to 9 bases, leaving 22 bases not matched to a gene. The CDR3 runs to 19 residues. Looked up from germline, CDR1 is SEHNR and CDR2 is FQNEAQ (reference sequence). The CDR3 is CASSPTAGTGLIRGKKLFF. The CDR3 DNA reads as TGTGCCAGCAGCCCTACGGCCGGGACAGGGCTCATTCGAGGTAAAAAACTGTTTTTT.

This clonotype was picked up a small number of times. This chain joins TRBV6-2 or TRBV6-3 and TRBJ2-7, with D unclear. The length of the CDR3 is 13 residues. The germline V and J ends were trimmed by 7 bases and 4 bases, with 14 bases remaining between them. The germline V gene has CDR1 MNHEY and CDR2 SVGEGT. CDR3 sequence: CASTPRMLYEQYF. The CDR3 DNA is TGTGCCAGCACGCCGCGGATGCTTTACGAGCAGTACTTC.

The table lists this clonotype with many counts. The rearrangement uses TRBV2 and TRBJ2-1, with D maybe TRBD2 (6 bases). Trimming pared 4 bases from V and 2 bases from J, leaving 15 bases between. Germline V gene sequence: CDR1 SNHLY, CDR2 FYNNEI. The length of the CDR3 is 16 residues. CDR3 protein: CASSALSGPAYNEQFF. The CDR3 DNA is TGTGCCAGCAGTGCCCTTAGCGGACCGGCCTACAATGAGCAGTTCTTC.

The gene calls are TRBV20-1 and TRBJ2-5; TRBD2 aligns across 16 bases. The CDR3 runs 18 residues. V lost 4 bases, J lost 5 bases, and 13 bases stayed unmatched. The germline V gene encodes CDR1 DFQATT and CDR2 SNEGSKA (reference sequence). The CDR3 region is CSANPPGTSGRVRETQYF. CDR3 DNA: TGCAGTGCTAACCCACCGGGGACTAGCGGGAGGGTTCGGGAGACCCAGTACTTC.